This is a list of T cell receptor beta chains from one sample in a study of blood T cell repertoires in COVID-19. Here immunoSEQ multiplex PCR was the method, and the copy in TCRdb shows in-frame clones only, minus some. The sample records approximately 91,000 clones, about 80% being singletons. The source material was peripheral blood. The receptors shown here come from a man in his 70s with acute or convalescent COVID-19. CDR3s include the opening cysteine and the closing phenylalanine or tryptophan. The D gene is left open where the match is weak. Rows give clone size only sometimes, using once, few, many, or a class for an expanded clone.

D gene: -; V gene: TRBV4-1; J gene: TRBJ1-2; clone size: -; CDR3 DNA: TGCGCCAGCAGCCAAGATGGTGACACCGATAACTATGGCTACACCTTC; CDR3 protein: CASSQDGDTDNYGYTF
D gene: -; V gene: TRBV6-5; J gene: TRBJ2-2; clone size: many; CDR3 DNA: TGTGCCAGCAAGAGTCTGGGGGAGCTGTTTTTT; CDR3 protein: CASKSLGELFF
D gene: TRBD2; V gene: TRBV5-1; J gene: TRBJ2-3; clone size: -; CDR3 DNA: TGCGCCAGCAGCTTAGCGGGAGAGGATACGCAGTATTTT; CDR3 protein: CASSLAGEDTQYF
D gene: TRBD1; V gene: TRBV16; J gene: TRBJ1-6; clone size: -; CDR3 DNA: TGTGCCAGCAGCCCATGGACAGGGGGGAATTCACCCCTCCACTTT; CDR3 protein: CASSPWTGGNSPLHF
D gene: TRBD1; V gene: TRBV7-2; J gene: TRBJ2-1; clone size: -; CDR3 DNA: TGTGCCAGGAAACAGGGGAATGAGCAGTTCTTC; CDR3 protein: CARKQGNEQFF
D gene: -; V gene: TRBV5-8; J gene: TRBJ1-6; clone size: -; CDR3 DNA: TGTGCCAGCAGCCCTACAGGGAACTCCTATAATTCACCCCTCCACTTT; CDR3 protein: CASSPTGNSYNSPLHF
D gene: TRBD2; V gene: TRBV14; J gene: TRBJ2-7; clone size: -; CDR3 DNA: TGTGCCAGCAGCCCTCGGGGGGGGCCGGGAGCAGCATACGAGCAGTACTTC; CDR3 protein: CASSPRGGPGAAYEQYF
D gene: -; V gene: TRBV19; J gene: TRBJ1-3; clone size: -; CDR3 DNA: TGTGCCAGTAGTATACCCATTGCTGGAAACACCATATATTTT; CDR3 protein: CASSIPIAGNTIYF
D gene: -; V gene: TRBV9; J gene: TRBJ1-2; clone size: few; CDR3 DNA: TGTGCCAGCAGCGTAGAGGCAGGCTCCCACGTCTATGGCTACACCTTC; CDR3 protein: CASSVEAGSHVYGYTF
D gene: -; V gene: TRBV5-4; J gene: TRBJ1-6; clone size: -; CDR3 DNA: TGTGCCAGCAGCTTGGGGCAGTTTAATTCACCCCTCCACTTT; CDR3 protein: CASSLGQFNSPLHF
D gene: -; V gene: TRBV5-3; J gene: TRBJ2-7; clone size: few; CDR3 DNA: TGTGCCAGAGGCTCCACCTCGGGGGGCTCCTCCTACGAGCAGTACTTC; CDR3 protein: CARGSTSGGSSYEQYF
D gene: -; V gene: TRBV2; J gene: TRBJ1-4; clone size: -; CDR3 DNA: TGTGCCAGCAACTGGCAGGGGAATGAAAAACTGTTTTTT; CDR3 protein: CASNWQGNEKLFF
D gene: -; V gene: TRBV11-2; J gene: TRBJ2-1; clone size: -; CDR3 DNA: TGTGCCAGCAGCTGGGCAGGAGGGGATGAGCAGTTCTTC; CDR3 protein: CASSWAGGDEQFF
D gene: -; V gene: TRBV7-8; J gene: TRBJ1-1; clone size: once; CDR3 DNA: TGTGCCAGCAGCTTCAGCAGGGCGACGGCCACTGAAGCTTTCTTT; CDR3 protein: CASSFSRATATEAFF
D gene: TRBD1; V gene: TRBV28; J gene: TRBJ1-2; clone size: -; CDR3 DNA: TGTGCCAGCAGGGGCGGACAGGGGGCGGCTAACTATGGCTACACCTTC; CDR3 protein: CASRGGQGAANYGYTF
D gene: TRBD1; V gene: TRBV28; J gene: TRBJ1-2; clone size: -; CDR3 DNA: TGTGCCAGCAGGCTCACAGGGGTATATGGCTACACCTTC; CDR3 protein: CASRLTGVYGYTF
D gene: TRBD2; V gene: TRBV18; J gene: TRBJ2-7; clone size: -; CDR3 DNA: TGTGCCAGCTCACCAGGGACTAGCGGGGTGTACGAGCAGTACTTC; CDR3 protein: CASSPGTSGVYEQYF
D gene: TRBD2; V gene: TRBV7-2; J gene: TRBJ2-7; clone size: -; CDR3 DNA: TGTGCCAGCAGGCGACTAGCGGAGTCCTACGAGCAGTACTTC; CDR3 protein: CASRRLAESYEQYF
D gene: TRBD1; V gene: TRBV25-1; J gene: TRBJ2-3; clone size: once; CDR3 DNA: TGTGCCAGCTACGGACAGGGGGCCGTTAAATCCACAGATACGCAGTATTTT; CDR3 protein: CASYGQGAVKSTDTQYF
D gene: TRBD1; V gene: TRBV12-5; J gene: TRBJ2-5; clone size: -; CDR3 DNA: TGTGCTAGTGGTAACGGGACAGGGGGTCTGGAGACCCAGTACTTC; CDR3 protein: CASGNGTGGLETQYF
D gene: TRBD1; V gene: TRBV7-9; J gene: TRBJ2-7; clone size: -; CDR3 DNA: TGTGCCAGCAGCCTCTCCGGGACAGGGCTCGGGGAGCAGTACTTC; CDR3 protein: CASSLSGTGLGEQYF
D gene: -; V gene: TRBV7-2; J gene: TRBJ2-6; clone size: -; CDR3 DNA: TGTGCCAGCCAACAACCTGGGGCCAACGTCCTGACTTTC; CDR3 protein: CASQQPGANVLTF
D gene: -; V gene: TRBV30; J gene: TRBJ2-7; clone size: -; CDR3 DNA: TGTGCCTGGAATAGCGCGGCCTACGAGCAGTACTTC; CDR3 protein: CAWNSAAYEQYF
D gene: -; V gene: TRBV20-1; J gene: TRBJ2-5; clone size: -; CDR3 DNA: TGCAGTGCTAGTTCAGGGTGGCAGACCCAGTACTTC; CDR3 protein: CSASSGWQTQYF
D gene: TRBD1; V gene: TRBV6-6; J gene: TRBJ1-5; clone size: -; CDR3 DNA: TGTGCCAGCAGAATCGGGACAGGCAGCAATCAGCCCCAGCATTTT; CDR3 protein: CASRIGTGSNQPQHF
D gene: -; V gene: TRBV19; J gene: TRBJ1-1; clone size: -; CDR3 DNA: TGTGCCAGTACCCGGGGGGGTGAGGGAGCTTTCTTT; CDR3 protein: CASTRGGEGAFF
D gene: TRBD1; V gene: TRBV28; J gene: TRBJ2-5; clone size: -; CDR3 DNA: TGTGCCAGCAGTTTCCAGGGACAGAGCCAAGAGACCCAGTACTTC; CDR3 protein: CASSFQGQSQETQYF
D gene: TRBD2; V gene: TRBV9; J gene: TRBJ2-7; clone size: -; CDR3 DNA: TGTGCCAGCAGCGTAGGGACTAGCGGGAGTTACGAGCAGTACTTC; CDR3 protein: CASSVGTSGSYEQYF
D gene: -; V gene: TRBV19; J gene: TRBJ1-2; clone size: -; CDR3 DNA: TGTGCCAGTAGATGGAGGGGCACGGGTGGCTACACCTTC; CDR3 protein: CASRWRGTGGYTF
D gene: TRBD1; V gene: TRBV27; J gene: TRBJ1-2; clone size: once; CDR3 DNA: TGTGCCAGCAGTCCGGACAGGGGGGCTATCTATGGCTACACCTTC; CDR3 protein: CASSPDRGAIYGYTF